The 5 T cell receptor beta chains reported below all come from one sample, sequenced in a study of T cells of healthy individuals. TCRdb processed the 5' RACE reads anew with MiXCR; each CDR3 protein has one entry. The sample lists 55,000 to 65,000 distinct CDR3 sequences, around 15% occurring once. Receptors were obtained from a human donor in good health.

The sample holds a few counts of this clonotype. The chain employs TRBV15 and TRBJ2-2, with D perhaps being TRBD1 or TRBD2 (5 bases each). The germline gives CDR1 LNHNV, CDR2 YYDKDF (reference sequence). V was pared by 0 bases and J by 5 bases, with 16 bases between. This CDR3 is built from 17 residues. CDR3 nucleotides: TGTGCCACCAGCAGAGATTTACGGGGCTCGCAGACCGGGGAGCTGTTTTTT. This gives the protein CATSRDLRGSQTGELFF.

This clonotype was counted many times. This rearrangement joins TRBV20-1 to TRBJ2-1, with D possibly TRBD1 on 5 matching bases. Germline CDR1 DFQATT, CDR2 SNEGSKA (reference sequence). The CDR3 length is 14 residues. The V gene lost 7 bases and the J gene lost 2 bases, with 15 bases spanning the gap. CDR3 in DNA: TGCAGTGTAGAAGAGGACAATGCCTACAATGAGCAGTTCTTC. It specifies CSVEEDNAYNEQFF.

The genes are TRBV29-1 and TRBJ2-1; TRBD1 matches at 9 bases. From germline, CDR1 is SQVTM and CDR2 ANQGSEA. V shed 6 bases and J 2 bases; nucleotides not matched to a gene: 14. The CDR3 loop spans 17 amino acids. The CDR3 loop reads CSVALTGGAVAYNEQFF. CDR3 sequence (DNA): TGCAGCGTGGCACTTACAGGGGGCGCCGTCGCCTACAATGAGCAGTTCTTC.

This clonotype was seen at least ten times. V usage is TRBV12-3 or TRBV12-4 and J usage is TRBJ2-7; no reliable D call. V dropped 7 bases and J dropped 3 bases, with 13 bases sitting between them. This CDR3 comprises 13 residues. The CDR3 protein is CASKTRSSYEQYF. In DNA form, the CDR3 reads TGTGCCAGCAAAACCAGGTCGAGCTACGAGCAGTACTTC.

This clonotype has at least ten counts. The V gene is TRBV10-2, the J gene TRBJ1-1, with D possibly matching TRBD1 (6 bases). CDR1 WSHSY and CDR2 SAAADI come from the germline V gene. There are 14 residues in the CDR3. Deletions cut 8 bases from V and 5 bases from J, with 18 bases between. The CDR3 DNA reads as TGCGCCAGCGGGCTGTGGGGGGCGAAGACTGAAGCTTTCTTT. As protein: CASGLWGAKTEAFF.